This T cell receptor (beta chain) was captured in a study of blood T cells in healthy people across ages. The CDR3 runs 13 residues. Germline-derived CDR1 and CDR2 are LGHDT and YNNKEL (reference sequence). V shed 1 base and J shed 5 bases, with 8 bases lying between them. A second PCR of 7 to 11 cycles used a sample-barcoded 5' primer and a J-beta primer mix. There were at least 3 million CDR3-containing paired-end reads obtained from each sample. TCRdb reanalysed the 5' RACE reads using MiXCR and keeps one entry per CDR3 protein. The sample lists some 710,000 distinct CDR3 sequences; approximately 22% were seen once. In its sample, this clonotype was seen a few times. Because the CDR3 is missing its conserved closing phenylalanine or tryptophan, this is likely a read error.

The V and J genes are TRBV3-1 and TRBJ2-5; possibly TRBD1 for D (5 bases). The source is a man in his sixties or seventies in good health. The sample consisted of blood. The CDR3: CASSQVRVETQYS. Here the CDR3 DNA reads TGTGCCAGCAGCCAAGTCAGGGTGGAGACCCAGTACTCC.